This T cell receptor beta chain comes out of a study of blood T cell repertoires in COVID-19. Across the whole study: COVID-19 samples from acute and convalescent phases originated in the United States, Italy and Spain. Nucleic acid was either cDNA or gDNA, and it came from T cells, B-cell-depleted T cells, or PBMCs.

The CDR3 totals 14 residues. In the study's own analysis: How many nucleated cells were present was estimated from reference gene primer amplification. Some clones are missing from TCRdb's copy, which holds only in-frame ones; the method was immunoSEQ multiplex PCR. V and J calls and clone size are those listed in that table; D and trimming were worked out from the DNA. This table has some 200,000 clones, about 90% appearing once. The specimen was peripheral blood. The chain joins TRBV21-1 to TRBJ1-4; the table's D call, TRBD1, was not checked against the DNA. TRBV21-1 is shown as a pseudogene. The origin of this receptor is a man aged 40-50 years with active or convalescent COVID-19. The chain's CDR3 is CASSRGTDNEKLFF. The CDR3 coding sequence is TGTGCCAGCAGCAGGGGGACAGATAATGAAAAACTGTTTTTT.